This T cell receptor beta chain emerged from a study of OX40 agonist ivuxolimab in advanced cancers. Study-level points and caveats: The expanded peripheral T cells' antigen specificity was not determined.

In regard to this clone: The antigen is unknown.

Sequenced by immunoSEQ multiplex PCR; TCRdb stores in-frame clones only, minus some. Of more than 95,000 clones listed, roughly 90% are singletons. This CDR3 has 12 amino acids. From germline, CDR1 is SGHVS and CDR2 FNYEAQ. V was shortened by 6 bases and J by 6 bases, with 12 bases between the two germline ends. This receptor was identified in an adult with an advanced solid tumor such as melanoma, head and neck, liver or kidney cancer. Source: CD4+ or CD8+ T cells sorted from blood, taken in a trial of the OX40 agonist ivuxolimab. This chain uses TRBV7-6 with TRBJ2-7, with no clear D. The chain's CDR3 is CASRPWGSEQYF. DNA of the CDR3: TGTGCCAGCAGGCCCTGGGGTTCCGAGCAGTACTTC.